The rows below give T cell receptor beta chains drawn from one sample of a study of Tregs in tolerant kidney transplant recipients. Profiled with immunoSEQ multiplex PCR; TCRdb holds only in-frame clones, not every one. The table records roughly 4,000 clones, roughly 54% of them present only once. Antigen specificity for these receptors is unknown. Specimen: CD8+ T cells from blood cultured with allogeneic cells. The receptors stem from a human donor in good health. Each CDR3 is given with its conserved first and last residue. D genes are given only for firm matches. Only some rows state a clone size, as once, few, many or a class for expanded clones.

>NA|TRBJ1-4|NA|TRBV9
TGTGCCAGCAGCTCGTCCGGGGGGGATAACGAAAAACTGTTTTTT
CASSSSGGDNEKLFF
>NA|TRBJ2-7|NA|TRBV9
TGTGCCAGCAGCGTAGAGGGGGGGGCGCGGACCTACGAGCAGTACTTC
CASSVEGGARTYEQYF
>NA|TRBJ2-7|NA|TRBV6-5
TGTGCCTCCCTTTCCTACGAGCAGTACTTC
CASLSYEQYF
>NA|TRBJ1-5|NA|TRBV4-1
TGCGCCAGCAGCCAAGGACTAAGCAATCAGCCCCAGCATTTT
CASSQGLSNQPQHF
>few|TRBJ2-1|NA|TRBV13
TGTGCCAGCAGCCGTTACCTCGGTGAGCAGTTCTTC
CASSRYLGEQFF
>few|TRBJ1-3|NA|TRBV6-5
TGTGCCAGCACTCTATGGGGAGGCTCTGGAAACACCATATATTTT
CASTLWGGSGNTIYF
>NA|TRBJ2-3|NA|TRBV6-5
TGTGCCAGCAGTTACTTAGTCACAGATACGCAGTATTTT
CASSYLVTDTQYF
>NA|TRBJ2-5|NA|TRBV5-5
TGTGCCAGCAGTTCGGCCCAGGATCAAGAGACCCAGTACTTC
CASSSAQDQETQYF
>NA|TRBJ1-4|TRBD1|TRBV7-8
TGTGCCAGCAGCAAGGACAGGGGGCTGTCAACTAATGAAAAACTGTTTTTT
CASSKDRGLSTNEKLFF
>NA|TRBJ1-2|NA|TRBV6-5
TGTGCCAGCAGCCTTTGGGGAAATGGCTACACCTTC
CASSLWGNGYTF
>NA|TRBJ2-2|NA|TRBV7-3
TGTGCCAGCAGCCTACTAAACACCGGGGAGCTGTTTTTT
CASSLLNTGELFF
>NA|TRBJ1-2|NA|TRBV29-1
TGCAGCGCCCCTGGTGGACAGAATGGCTACACCTTC
CSAPGGQNGYTF
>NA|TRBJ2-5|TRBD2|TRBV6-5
TGTGCCAGCAGTTACTCGATTAGCGGGGGGCAAGAGACCCAGTACTTC
CASSYSISGGQETQYF
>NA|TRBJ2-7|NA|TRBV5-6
TGTGCCAGCAGCTCAGAAGGCTACGAGCAGTACTTC
CASSSEGYEQYF
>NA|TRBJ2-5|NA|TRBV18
TGTGCCAGCTCCCCTGGACCCCTCGTTGAGACCCAGTACTTC
CASSPGPLVETQYF
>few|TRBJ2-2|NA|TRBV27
TGTGCCAGCAGTTTTTCTCGGGTCGTGTACAGCTCCACCGGGGAGCTGTTTTTT
CASSFSRVVYSSTGELFF
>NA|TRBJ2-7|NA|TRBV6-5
TGTGCCAGCAGCCTAGGGGCATTCGGAGGCTACGAGCAGTACTTC
CASSLGAFGGYEQYF
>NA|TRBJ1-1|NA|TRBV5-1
TGCGCCAGCAGCTTAGCACACGGGCCTGAAGCTTTCTTT
CASSLAHGPEAFF
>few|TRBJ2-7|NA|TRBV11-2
TGTGCCAGCAGCTTATGGGGACTCGATACCTACGAGCAGTACTTC
CASSLWGLDTYEQYF
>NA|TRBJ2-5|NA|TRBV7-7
TGTGCTAGCAGCTTAGGTCCCACTGGGACAGAGACCCAGTACTTC
CASSLGPTGTETQYF
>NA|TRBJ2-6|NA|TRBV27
TGTGCCAGCAGTTTATTAGGTAGCGCTGGGGCCAACGTCCTGACTTTC
CASSLLGSAGANVLTF
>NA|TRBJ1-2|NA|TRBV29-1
TGCAGCGGGGCCGGGGGAGATAACTATGGCTACACCTTC
CSGAGGDNYGYTF
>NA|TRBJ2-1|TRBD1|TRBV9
TGTGCCAGCAGCTCCACGACCGGGACAGGGCACAATGAGCAGTTCTTC
CASSSTTGTGHNEQFF
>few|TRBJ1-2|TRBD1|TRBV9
TGTGCCAGCAGCGTAGACTCGGGACAGGCGTCTAGCTATGGCTACACCTTC
CASSVDSGQASSYGYTF
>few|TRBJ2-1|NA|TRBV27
TGTGCCAGCAGCGGCGGGAATGAGCAGTTCTTC
CASSGGNEQFF
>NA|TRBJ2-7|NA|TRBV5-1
TGCGCCAGCAGCTTGGCAGGACTATCCTACGAGCAGTACTTC
CASSLAGLSYEQYF
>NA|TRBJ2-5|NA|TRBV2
TGTGCCAGCAGTGAAGTAAGGGGTCAAGAGACCCAGTACTTC
CASSEVRGQETQYF
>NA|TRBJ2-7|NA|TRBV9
TGTGCCAGCAGCGCGGGACACCTCTTCTACGAGCAGTACTTC
CASSAGHLFYEQYF
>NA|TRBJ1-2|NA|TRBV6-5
TGTGCCAGCAGTCTCCAGGGTTCTGATGGCTACACCTTC
CASSLQGSDGYTF
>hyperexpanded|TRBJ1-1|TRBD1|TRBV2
TGTGCCAGCAGTGAAAACAGGGGAGTCGTCACTGAAGCTTTCTTT
CASSENRGVVTEAFF
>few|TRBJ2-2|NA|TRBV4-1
TGCGCCAGCAGCCAAGGGCCGGAGGGGGTCGGGGAGCTGTTTTTT
CASSQGPEGVGELFF
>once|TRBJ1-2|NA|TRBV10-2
TGCGCCAGCAGTGACCAGGGGACTGAGTACCTAACCTATGGCTACACCTTC
CASSDQGTEYLTYGYTF
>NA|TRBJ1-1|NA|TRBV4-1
TGCGCCAGCAGCCAAGATCCAGGGGTTTCTGAAGCTTTCTTT
CASSQDPGVSEAFF
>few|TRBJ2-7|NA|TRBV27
TGTGCCAGCAGTTACGGGTACGGCTACGAGCAGTACTTC
CASSYGYGYEQYF
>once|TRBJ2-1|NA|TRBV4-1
TGCGCCAGCAGCCAAGTCGGGGGACTCGGGAATGAGCAGTTCTTC
CASSQVGGLGNEQFF
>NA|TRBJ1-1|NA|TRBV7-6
TGTGCCAGCAGCCCTTCAACGGGCACCATGAACACTGAAGCTTTCTTT
CASSPSTGTMNTEAFF
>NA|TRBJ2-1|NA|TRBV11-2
TGTGCCAGCAGTTCACGACGAGAGCAGTTCTTC
CASSSRREQFF
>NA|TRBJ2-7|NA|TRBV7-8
TGTGCCAGCAGATGGGGAGGTCGGGGTTACGAGCAGTACTTC
CASRWGGRGYEQYF
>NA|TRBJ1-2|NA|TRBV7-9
TGTGCCAGCAGCTTAGGGGAGGGTGAGCTTAACTATGGCTACACCTTC
CASSLGEGELNYGYTF
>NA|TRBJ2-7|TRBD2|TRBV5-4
TGTGCCAGCAGCTTAATGACTAGCGGGGGGGCCTACGAGCAGTACTTC
CASSLMTSGGAYEQYF
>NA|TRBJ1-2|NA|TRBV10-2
TGCGCCAGCAGTGAGTTTAAAAAGGGCGGCTACACCTTC
CASSEFKKGGYTF
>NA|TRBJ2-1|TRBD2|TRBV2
TGTGCCAGCAGTGAGTACGGGGGGTTGAACAATGAGCAGTTCTTC
CASSEYGGLNNEQFF